The 30 T cell receptor beta chains presented below share a single source sample, sequenced in a study of T-cell memory formation after mild COVID-19. TCRdb reprocessed the 5' RACE reads via MiXCR and lists one record per CDR3 protein. The data contain 400,000 to 450,000 distinct CDR3 sequences, roughly 17% of them singletons. The specimen was PBMCs or a T cell subset sorted from them (not recorded which). The receptors were gathered from a man aged 18-30 years who had mild COVID-19 (a few samples of this study predate the infection). Cell type and time point are not known.

This clonotype showed up just a few times. This chain joins TRBV24-1 and TRBJ2-2; D might be TRBD1 (5 bases). Germline V gene data show CDR1 as KGHDR and CDR2 as SFDVKD. V was cut by 4 bases and J by 5 bases, with 7 bases left in between. The CDR3 covers 13 residues. The CDR3 coding sequence is TGTGCCACCAGTGACAGGGTGACCGGGGAGCTGTTTTTT. It encodes CATSDRVTGELFF.

The J gene is TRBJ2-5, the V gene TRBV20-1; D is possibly TRBD1 (6 bases). With 0 bases removed from V and 4 bases from J, the gap between germline ends came to 18 bases. The CDR3 spans 16 residues. From germline, CDR1 is DFQATT and CDR2 SNEGSKA (reference sequence). In DNA, the CDR3 is TGCAGTGCTAGAGATCGCCGCAGGGAAGGGGGAGAGACCCAGTACTTC. Amino acid sequence: CSARDRRREGGETQYF.

This clonotype was seen a few times. The V gene is TRBV7-2, the J gene TRBJ2-1; no clear D. The V end was cut by 1 base, the J end by 8 bases, with 9 bases between. The germline V gene has CDR1 SGHTA and CDR2 FQGNSA. CDR3 length: 13 amino acids. This chain's CDR3 is CASSLGRVDEQFF. As DNA, the CDR3 is TGTGCCAGCAGCTTAGGTAGGGTTGATGAGCAGTTCTTC. The full variable domain, in which reference TRBV7-2 and TRBJ2-1 provide the parts outside the CDR3, is GAGVSQSPSNKVTEKGKDVELRCDPISGHTALYWYRQSLGQGLEFLIYFQGNSAPDKSGLPSDRFSAERTGGSVSTLTIQRTQQEDSAVYLCASSLGRVDEQFFGPGTRLTVL.

This sequence joins TRBV24-1 and TRBJ2-1; no firm D call. Per germline, CDR1 KGHDR and CDR2 SFDVKD. This CDR3 contains 13 residues. V lost 0 bases, J lost 7 bases, and 6 bases lay in between. The CDR3 DNA reads TGTGCCACCAGTGATTTGACCGTAAATGAGCAGTTCTTC. It encodes CATSDLTVNEQFF.

The J gene is TRBJ2-6, the V gene TRBV6-1; no clear D gene. CDR3 length: 14 amino acids. Germline CDR1 is MNHNS and CDR2 is SASEGT. The V end was cut by 8 bases, the J end by 0 bases, with 8 bases between. As DNA, the CDR3 is TGTGCCAGCCTTAGGGTCTCTGGGGCCAACGTCCTGACTTTC. This gives the protein CASLRVSGANVLTF.

DNA for the CDR3: TGCGCCAGCCAGGGACAGCGGTCTAACTATGGCTACACCTTC. It specifies CASQGQRSNYGYTF. The chain has TRBV4-1 and TRBJ1-2; 7 nucleotides align to TRBD1. Unmatched junction bases numbered 6, after V lost 8 bases and J lost 0 bases. Germline assignment: CDR1 MGHRA and CDR2 YSYEKL. The CDR3 sequence is 14 residues long.

This clonotype was seen only a few times. The V gene is TRBV7-6, the J gene TRBJ1-1; TRBD1 might be the D (6 bases). CDR1 is SGHVS and CDR2 is FNYEAQ in the germline V gene. The CDR3 loop spans 15 amino acids. The V end lost 5 bases, the J end lost 1 base, and 14 bases lay between the germline ends. CDR3 sequence (DNA): TGTGCCAGCAGCCCCTCCGGGGGGCGGAACACTGAAGCTTTCTTT. It yields the protein CASSPSGGRNTEAFF.

This clonotype was counted many times. The rearrangement uses TRBV5-1 and TRBJ1-2; 7 bases are a match to TRBD1. The germline gives CDR1 SGHRS, CDR2 YFSETQ. The CDR3 runs 15 residues. V shed 2 bases, J shed 3 bases, and the junction held 7 bases outside the gene matches. This chain's CDR3 is CASSLQGTLDYGYTF. In DNA form, the CDR3 reads TGCGCCAGCAGCTTACAGGGGACCCTCGACTATGGCTACACCTTC.

There are a few counts of this clonotype. The chain joins TRBV7-8 to TRBJ2-1, with D hard to call. V was cut by 5 bases and J by 13 bases, with 15 bases left in between. This CDR3 spans 12 amino acids. Germline values: CDR1 SGHVS, CDR2 FQNEAQ. The CDR3 DNA follows: TGTGCCAGCAGCCCCTCTCAGAATCCTCAGTTCTTC. It codes for CASSPSQNPQFF.

V gene TRBV18 combines with J gene TRBJ1-5; tentatively, D is TRBD1 (5 bases). The CDR3 covers 13 residues. Germline V gives CDR1 KGHSH, CDR2 LQKENI. The ends were cut back, 1 base at V and 11 bases at J, with 12 bases in the middle. This CDR3 reads CASSPRDLQTQHF. The DNA of the CDR3 is TGTGCCAGCTCACCACGGGACCTCCAGACCCAGCATTTT.

The chain is built from TRBV20-1 and TRBJ1-1; D is unclear. The CDR3 runs to 13 residues. V was shortened by 0 bases and J by 3 bases, with 8 bases between the two germline ends. Germline lookup yields CDR1 DFQATT and CDR2 SNEGSKA (reference sequence). The chain's CDR3 is CSARDPGYTEAFF. CDR3 DNA: TGCAGTGCTAGAGATCCGGGATACACTGAAGCTTTCTTT.

The chain employs TRBV5-1 and TRBJ1-6; 10 bases align to TRBD1. With V trimmed by 0 bases and J by 7 bases, 1 base remained unmatched. Looked up from germline, CDR1 is SGHRS and CDR2 is YFSETQ. This CDR3 region has 15 residues. The CDR3 sequence: CASSLAGQGNSPLHF. In DNA form, the CDR3 reads TGCGCCAGCAGCTTGGCGGGACAGGGGAATTCACCCCTCCACTTT.

This clonotype was seen more than once but under ten times. The chain carries TRBV7-2 and TRBJ1-5; maybe TRBD1 (5 bases). Trimming shortened V by 1 base and J by 7 bases, and 14 bases separated the two germline ends. CDR1 is SGHTA and CDR2 is FQGNSA in the germline V gene. The CDR3 is made up of 15 amino acids. This CDR3 is CASSLGQGGDQPQHF. The CDR3 region has the DNA TGTGCCAGCAGCTTAGGGCAGGGCGGGGACCAGCCCCAGCATTTT. Together with reference TRBV7-2 and TRBJ1-5, the CDR3 gives the full variable domain: GAGVSQSPSNKVTEKGKDVELRCDPISGHTALYWYRQSLGQGLEFLIYFQGNSAPDKSGLPSDRFSAERTGGSVSTLTIQRTQQEDSAVYLCASSLGQGGDQPQHFGDGTRLSIL.

The J gene is TRBJ1-1, the V gene TRBV29-1; possibly TRBD1 for D (5 bases). The germline CDR1 and CDR2 sequences are SQVTM and ANQGSEA. This CDR3 has 13 amino acids. V was trimmed by 7 bases and J by 3 bases, leaving 15 bases between them. The CDR3 region has the DNA TGCAGCGGTACCAGGGACGGGGACACTGAAGCTTTCTTT. Translating it yields CSGTRDGDTEAFF.

This clonotype turned up a few times. This chain links TRBV7-7 with TRBJ2-5; TRBD2 matches 8 bases. CDR3 length: 14 residues. Per the germline V gene, CDR1 is SSHAT and CDR2 is FNYEAQ (reference sequence). V was pared by 5 bases and J by 4 bases, with 6 bases of the junction left unmatched. As DNA, the CDR3 is TGTGCCAGCAGCCGGACTAGCCTGTCAGAGACCCAGTACTTC. Its translation is CASSRTSLSETQYF.

The chain couples TRBV5-1 to TRBJ2-7; 8 nucleotides agree with TRBD2. CDR1 and CDR2 (germline): SGHRS, YFSETQ. Trimming took 1 base from V and 3 from J; bases not matched to a gene: 6. This CDR3 comprises 15 residues. The CDR3 bases are TGCGCCAGCAGCTTGCAGCGGGGGAGGGGCTACGAGCAGTACTTC. This encodes CASSLQRGRGYEQYF.

V and J are TRBV2 and TRBJ1-1; perhaps TRBD1 as D (6 bases). There are 14 residues in the CDR3. Germline loops: CDR1 SNHLY, CDR2 FYNNEI. V lost 6 bases and J lost 0, with 11 bases in between. The CDR3 DNA follows: TGTGCCAGCAGACTTGACAGGATGAACACTGAAGCTTTCTTT. Encoded protein: CASRLDRMNTEAFF.

The chain joins TRBV6-2 or TRBV6-3 to TRBJ2-2; 7 bases fit TRBD2. Germline V lookup: CDR1 MNHEY, CDR2 SVGEGT. The CDR3 loop spans 17 amino acids. The junction had 14 bases not matched to a gene; V was cut back by 8 bases and J by 2 bases. Written as DNA, the CDR3 is TGTGCCAGCTCCCCTCACTTCGGAGCGGGAAACACCGGGGAGCTGTTTTTT. It translates to CASSPHFGAGNTGELFF.

The CDR3 here is CASNPSGGSYNEQFF. The CDR3 DNA follows: TGTGCCAGCAACCCTAGCGGGGGCTCCTACAATGAGCAGTTCTTC. J is TRBJ2-1 and V is TRBV6-1; 10 bases align to TRBD2. Per germline, CDR1 MNHNS and CDR2 SASEGT. V lost 7 bases to trimming and J lost 0 bases; unmatched junction nucleotides: 3. The CDR3 runs to 15 residues.

The chain couples TRBV7-9 to TRBJ1-4, with D tentatively TRBD1 (6 bases). There are 14 residues in the CDR3. CDR1 and CDR2 (germline): SEHNR, FQNEAQ (reference sequence). With 5 bases removed from V and 4 bases from J, the gap between germline ends came to 11 bases. The CDR3 spells CASSLGQLNEKLFF. The CDR3 nucleotides are TGTGCCAGCAGCCTCGGACAGCTTAATGAAAAACTGTTTTTT.

The table lists this clonotype with many counts. This chain connects TRBV7-9 to TRBJ2-2; D is unresolved. The CDR3 is 15 amino acids. V lost 3 bases and J lost 2, with 10 bases in between. Per germline, CDR1 SEHNR and CDR2 FQNEAQ (reference sequence). The CDR3 loop is CASSFSMINTGELFF. The DNA for the CDR3 is TGTGCCAGCAGCTTTAGTATGATCAACACCGGGGAGCTGTTTTTT.

This clonotype was picked up a small number of times. The rearrangement links TRBV7-9 to TRBJ1-2; D perhaps matches TRBD1 (5 bases). The germline V gene encodes CDR1 SEHNR and CDR2 FQNEAQ (reference sequence). This CDR3 spans 13 amino acids. V was trimmed by 5 bases and J by 9 bases, leaving 16 bases between them. The CDR3 loop is CASSAGMSSRYTF. In nucleotides, the CDR3 is TGTGCCAGCAGCGCAGGGATGTCGAGTCGCTACACCTTC.

The genes are TRBV10-2 and TRBJ2-6; TRBD1 matches at 7 bases. The CDR3 runs 18 residues. The ends lost 7 bases at V and 0 bases at J; junction bases unmatched: 12. Germline CDR1 reads WSHSY; CDR2 reads SAAADI. CDR3 bases: TGCGCCAGCAAGACAGGGTTAGATAAACCCTCTGGGGCCAACGTCCTGACTTTC. Protein sequence: CASKTGLDKPSGANVLTF.

There are a few counts of this clonotype. The CDR3 nucleotides read TGTGCCAGCAGCCAAGATAGCGCCCTGCGGGGCTACGAGCAGTACGTC. Translated: CASSQDSALRGYEQYV. The chain joins TRBV3-1 to TRBJ2-7, with D possibly TRBD2 on 6 matching bases. The CDR3 has 16 amino acids. V was cut by 0 bases and J by 3 bases, with 15 bases left in between. Germline CDR1 and CDR2: LGHDT and YNNKEL (reference sequence).

The chain links TRBV7-9 to TRBJ1-4, with 8 positions matching TRBD1. Germline trimming cut 3 bases from V and 8 bases from J; bases unmatched to any gene: 5. Looked up from germline, CDR1 is SEHNR and CDR2 is FQNEAQ (reference sequence). The CDR3 is made up of 14 amino acids. The CDR3 loop is CASSFGAGGEKLFF. The CDR3 nucleotides read TGTGCCAGCAGCTTCGGTGCAGGGGGCGAAAAACTGTTTTTT.

The genes are TRBV12-3 or TRBV12-4 and TRBJ2-3; 8 bases are a match to TRBD2. The CDR3 totals 15 residues. The J segment lost 7 bases and the V segment lost 6 bases, leaving 12 bases of the junction unmatched. The CDR3 bases are TGTGCCAGCAGCCGAAATTCGGGGGGGCCACATACGCAGTATTTT. As protein: CASSRNSGGPHTQYF.

The chain joins TRBV5-1 to TRBJ2-7; 7 bases are a match to TRBD1. Germline trimming cut 3 bases from V and 6 bases from J; bases unmatched to any gene: 12. Germline-derived CDR1 and CDR2 are SGHRS and YFSETQ. The CDR3 loop spans 15 amino acids. DNA of the CDR3: TGCGCCAGCAGCTCGGAGACAGGGTTAACACTCGAGCAGTACTTC. Its translation is CASSSETGLTLEQYF.

This clonotype was found a few times. The chain has TRBV5-4 and TRBJ2-5; no clear D. Per the germline V gene, CDR1 is SGHNT and CDR2 is YYREEE (reference sequence). V was trimmed by 0 bases and J by 0 bases, leaving 6 bases between them. CDR3 length: 14 residues. DNA of the CDR3: TGTGCCAGCAGCTTGGATCTTCACCAAGAGACCCAGTACTTC. Amino acid sequence: CASSLDLHQETQYF.

The sample holds a few counts of this clonotype. The rearrangement joins TRBV7-8 to TRBJ2-2, with TRBD2 as a possible D gene (6 bases). Trimming shortened V by 4 bases and J by 5 bases, and 8 bases separated the two germline ends. Germline lookup yields CDR1 SGHVS and CDR2 FQNEAQ. The CDR3 consists of 13 residues. The CDR3 reads CASSWGETGELFF. CDR3 coding DNA: TGTGCCAGCAGCTGGGGGGAGACCGGGGAGCTGTTTTTT.

This clonotype appeared a few times. The CDR3 loop reads CASSSGWYGYTF. The CDR3 DNA reads as TGTGCCAGCTCGAGCGGATGGTATGGCTACACCTTC. The chain has TRBV7-9 and TRBJ1-2; no reliable D call. V lost 8 bases, J lost 5 bases, and 12 bases lay in between. Germline V lookup: CDR1 SEHNR, CDR2 FQNEAQ (reference sequence). The CDR3 extends over 12 amino acids.